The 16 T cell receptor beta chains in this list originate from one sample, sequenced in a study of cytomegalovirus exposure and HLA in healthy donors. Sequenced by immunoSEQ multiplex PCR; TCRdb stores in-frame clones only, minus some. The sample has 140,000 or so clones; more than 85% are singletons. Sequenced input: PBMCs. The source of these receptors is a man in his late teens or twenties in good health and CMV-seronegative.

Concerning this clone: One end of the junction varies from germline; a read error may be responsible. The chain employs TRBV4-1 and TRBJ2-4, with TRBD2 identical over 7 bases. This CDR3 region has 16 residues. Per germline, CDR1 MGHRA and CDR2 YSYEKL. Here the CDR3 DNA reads TGTGCCAGCAGCCAAGATGGGGGGGAACCCAAAAACATTCAGTACTTC. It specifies CASSQDGGEPKNIQYF.

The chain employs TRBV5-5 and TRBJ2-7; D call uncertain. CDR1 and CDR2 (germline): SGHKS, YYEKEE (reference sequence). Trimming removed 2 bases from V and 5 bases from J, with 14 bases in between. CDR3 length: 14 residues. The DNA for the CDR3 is TGTGCCAGCAGCTTACAGATCGGCGTCCACGAGCAGTACTTC. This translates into CASSLQIGVHEQYF.

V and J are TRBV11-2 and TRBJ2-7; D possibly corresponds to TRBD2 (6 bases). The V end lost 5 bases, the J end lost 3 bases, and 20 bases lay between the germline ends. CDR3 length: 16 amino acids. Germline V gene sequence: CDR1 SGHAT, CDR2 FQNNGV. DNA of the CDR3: TGTGCCAGCAGCGCCCGACTAGAACTGGGGAGCTACGAGCAGTACGTC. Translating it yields CASSARLELGSYEQYV.

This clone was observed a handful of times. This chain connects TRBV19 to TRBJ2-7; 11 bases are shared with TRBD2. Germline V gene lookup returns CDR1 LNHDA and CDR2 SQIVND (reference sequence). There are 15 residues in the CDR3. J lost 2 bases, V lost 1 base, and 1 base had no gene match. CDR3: CASSIGLAGTYEQYF. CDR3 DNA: TGTGCCAGTAGTATAGGACTAGCGGGGACCTACGAGCAGTACTTC.

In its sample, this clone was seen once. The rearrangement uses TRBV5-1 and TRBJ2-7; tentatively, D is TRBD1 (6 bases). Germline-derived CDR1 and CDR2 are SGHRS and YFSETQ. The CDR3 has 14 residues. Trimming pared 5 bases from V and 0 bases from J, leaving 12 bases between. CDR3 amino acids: CASRRTDISYEQYF. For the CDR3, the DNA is TGCGCCAGCAGACGGACAGACATCTCCTACGAGCAGTACTTC.

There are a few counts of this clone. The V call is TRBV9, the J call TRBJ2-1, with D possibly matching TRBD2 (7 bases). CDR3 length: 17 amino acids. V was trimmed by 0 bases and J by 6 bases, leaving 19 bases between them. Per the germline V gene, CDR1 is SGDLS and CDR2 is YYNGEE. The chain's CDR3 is CASSVAIPGGPPNEQFF. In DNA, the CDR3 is TGTGCCAGCAGCGTAGCTATACCCGGGGGGCCTCCCAATGAGCAGTTCTTC.

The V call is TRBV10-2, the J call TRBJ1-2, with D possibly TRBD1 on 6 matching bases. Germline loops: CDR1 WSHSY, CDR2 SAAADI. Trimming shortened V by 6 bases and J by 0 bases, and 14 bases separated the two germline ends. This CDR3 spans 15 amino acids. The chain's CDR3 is CASRVTGQSNYGYTF. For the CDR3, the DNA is TGCGCCAGCAGAGTTACCGGACAGTCTAACTATGGCTACACCTTC.

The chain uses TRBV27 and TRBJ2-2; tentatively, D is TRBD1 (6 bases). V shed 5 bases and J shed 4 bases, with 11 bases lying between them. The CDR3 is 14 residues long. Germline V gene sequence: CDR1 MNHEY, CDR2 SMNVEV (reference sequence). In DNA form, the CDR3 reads TGTGCCAGCAGTCTATTCAGGGGCACCGGGGAGCTGTTTTTT. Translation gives CASSLFRGTGELFF.

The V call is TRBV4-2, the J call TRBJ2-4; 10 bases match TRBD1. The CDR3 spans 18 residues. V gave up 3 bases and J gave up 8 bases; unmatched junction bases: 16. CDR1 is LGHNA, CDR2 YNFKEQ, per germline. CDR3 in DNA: TGTGCCAGCAGCCATGGGTCCGGGACAGGGGAATTGAGGGACATTCAGTACTTC. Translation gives CASSHGSGTGELRDIQYF.

CDR3 bases: TGTGCCAGCAGCTTGGGACTAGTGTCTGAAGATACGCAGTATTTT. Its translation: CASSLGLVSEDTQYF. The chain uses TRBV7-3 and TRBJ2-3, with 8 bases lining up with TRBD2. V was pared by 3 bases and J by 5 bases, with 7 bases of the junction left unmatched. The CDR3 loop spans 15 amino acids. Per germline, CDR1 SGHTA and CDR2 FQGTGA. Combining the CDR3 with reference TRBV7-3 and TRBJ2-3 gives the whole variable domain GAGVSQTPSNKVTEKGKYVELRCDPISGHTALYWYRQSLGQGPEFLIYFQGTGAADDSGLPNDRFFAVRPEGSVSTLKIQRTERGDSAVYLCASSLGLVSEDTQYFGPGTRLTVL.

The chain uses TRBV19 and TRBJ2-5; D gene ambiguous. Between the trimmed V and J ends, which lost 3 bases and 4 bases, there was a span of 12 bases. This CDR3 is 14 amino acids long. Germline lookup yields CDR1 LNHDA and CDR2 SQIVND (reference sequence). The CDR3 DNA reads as TGTGCCAGTAGTATTACGTTGCTAAGAGAGACCCAGTACTTC. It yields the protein CASSITLLRETQYF.

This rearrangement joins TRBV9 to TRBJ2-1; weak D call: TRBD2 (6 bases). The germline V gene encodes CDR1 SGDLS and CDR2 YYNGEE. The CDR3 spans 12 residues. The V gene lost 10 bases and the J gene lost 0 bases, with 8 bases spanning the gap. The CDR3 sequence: CASGGSYNEQFF. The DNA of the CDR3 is TGTGCCTCCGGGGGCTCCTACAATGAGCAGTTCTTC.

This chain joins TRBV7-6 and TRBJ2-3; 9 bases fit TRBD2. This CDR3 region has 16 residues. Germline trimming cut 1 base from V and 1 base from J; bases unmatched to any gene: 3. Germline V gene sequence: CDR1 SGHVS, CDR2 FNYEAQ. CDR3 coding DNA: TGTGCCAGCAGCTTAGAGGCGGGAGGGGGCACAGATACGCAGTATTTT. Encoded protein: CASSLEAGGGTDTQYF.

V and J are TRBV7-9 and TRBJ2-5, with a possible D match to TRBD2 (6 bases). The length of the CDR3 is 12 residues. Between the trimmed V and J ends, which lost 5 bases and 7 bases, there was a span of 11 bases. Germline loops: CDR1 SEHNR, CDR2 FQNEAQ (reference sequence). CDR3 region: CASSPVGGTQYF. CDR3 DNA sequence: TGTGCCAGCAGCCCGGTCGGGGGGACCCAGTACTTC.

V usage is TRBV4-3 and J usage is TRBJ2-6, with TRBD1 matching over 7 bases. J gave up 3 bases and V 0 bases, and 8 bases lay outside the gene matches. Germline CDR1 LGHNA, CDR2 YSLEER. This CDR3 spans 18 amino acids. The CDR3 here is CASSQDGVGGGGANVLTF. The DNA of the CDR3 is TGCGCCAGCAGCCAAGATGGTGTAGGGGGCGGTGGGGCCAACGTCCTGACTTTC.

The CDR3 loop reads CASSFLAGASYEQYF. DNA for the CDR3: TGTGCCAGCAGCTTTTTAGCGGGGGCCTCCTACGAGCAGTACTTC. V usage is TRBV7-2 and J usage is TRBJ2-7, with 9 bases aligning to TRBD2. Germline V gene lookup returns CDR1 SGHTA and CDR2 FQGNSA. With 3 bases clipped from V and 0 bases from J, the junction kept 3 bases outside the gene matches. This CDR3 is built from 15 residues.